The 25 T cell receptor beta chains below come from one sample, sequenced in a study of Ad26.COV2.S vaccination and SARS-CoV-2 variants (dated by TCRdb to 2020 to 2022). Library generation was performed with the immunoSEQ multiplex PCR assay. TCRdb's version of the immuneACCESS table is confined to in-frame rearrangements and falls short of the full clone set. An unresolved V gene accounts for under half of the shortfall where checked; the remainder is of unknown origin. For this sample the table gives 380,000 or so clones, of which about four fifths were detected only once. Nearly 7.5% of the sample belongs to the ten largest clones. The sample's treatment or condition label, in plain terms: some 20 received Ad26.COV2.S at low or high dose, single or two shots; several received placebo; per-sample allocation not given. For vaccine and placebo recipients, the sequenced repertoires came from samples collected on day 63 after the first injection.

Material: peripheral blood, obtained in a trial of Ad26.COV2.S vaccine versus placebo. Receptors were obtained from a person between 18 and 60 years old who received the Ad26.COV2.S COVID-19 vaccine or a placebo.

The chain is built from TRBV6-5 and TRBJ2-7; D unresolved. The CDR3 has 16 amino acids. The V and J ends lost 0 bases and 2 bases respectively, with 14 bases between them. From germline, CDR1 is MNHEY and CDR2 SVGAGI. CDR3 sequence reads: CASSYSNGPITYEQYF. In nucleotides, the CDR3 is TGTGCCAGCAGTTACTCGAATGGACCGATTACCTACGAGCAGTACTTC.

The chain carries TRBV19 and TRBJ1-5; 8 nucleotides match TRBD1. The CDR3 covers 15 residues. CDR1 is LNHDA and CDR2 is SQIVND in the germline V gene (reference sequence). Germline trimming cut 4 bases from V and 3 bases from J; bases unmatched to any gene: 5. The CDR3 nucleotides read TGTGCCAGTAGTACCCGGGACAGGAACAATCAGCCCCAGCATTTT. Translating gives CASSTRDRNNQPQHF.

The chain carries TRBV20-1 and TRBJ2-1; the D gene is possibly TRBD1 (6 bases). Trimming took 4 bases from V and 11 from J, leaving 12 bases between them. The CDR3 consists of 11 residues. Germline CDR1 is DFQATT and CDR2 is SNEGSKA (reference sequence). The CDR3 DNA follows: TGCAGTGCTAACAGGGAGTACAAGCAGTTCTTC. The encoded protein is CSANREYKQFF.

This clone was observed a handful of times. The V and J genes are TRBV4-1 and TRBJ1-5; a possible D gene is TRBD1 (5 bases). V gave up 3 bases and J gave up 7 bases, with 7 bases separating them. The CDR3 loop spans 12 amino acids. Per germline, CDR1 MGHRA and CDR2 YSYEKL. The CDR3 region has the DNA TGCGCCAGCAGCCAGGGGCGCCAGCCCCAGCATTTT. This codes for CASSQGRQPQHF.

In this sample, this clone turned up a few times. The rearrangement joins TRBV7-9 to TRBJ1-5; TRBD1 aligns across 9 bases. V was clipped by 5 bases and J by 6 bases; unmatched bases: 8. Germline V lookup: CDR1 SEHNR, CDR2 FQNEAQ (reference sequence). The CDR3 contains 15 residues. The CDR3 DNA reads TGTGCCAGCAGCCCCTGGGACAGGGAGGGTCAGCCCCAGCATTTT. Translated, it gives CASSPWDREGQPQHF.

The rearrangement links TRBV19 to TRBJ1-3; D gene ambiguous. V lost 5 bases, J lost 0 bases, and 5 bases lay in between. The CDR3 spans 13 residues. In germline, CDR1 is LNHDA, CDR2 SQIVND (reference sequence). In DNA form, the CDR3 reads TGTGCCAGTAGTTGGAGCTCTGGAAACACCATATATTTT. Protein: CASSWSSGNTIYF.

The V and J genes are TRBV7-6 and TRBJ2-3; TRBD2 matches at 14 bases. The CDR3 runs 18 residues. J lost 8 bases, V lost 0 bases, and 10 bases had no gene match. The germline gives CDR1 SGHVS, CDR2 FNYEAQ. CDR3 sequence reads: CASSLAGLAGGQESTQYF. CDR3 DNA: TGTGCCAGCAGCTTAGCCGGACTAGCGGGGGGCCAGGAGAGTACGCAGTATTTT.

V and J are TRBV7-3 and TRBJ2-2, with TRBD2 as a possible D gene (6 bases). Germline-derived CDR1 and CDR2 are SGHTA and FQGTGA. The V and J ends lost 2 bases and 2 bases respectively, with 15 bases between them. The CDR3 consists of 17 residues. CDR3 protein: CASSLFSGRGNTGELFF. The CDR3 coding sequence is TGTGCCAGCAGCTTATTTTCCGGGCGGGGTAACACCGGGGAGCTGTTTTTT.

The rearrangement joins TRBV7-6 to TRBJ1-1, with D possibly being TRBD1 (5 bases). V dropped 1 base and J dropped 7 bases, with 10 bases sitting between them. Germline V CDR1 and CDR2: SGHVS, FNYEAQ. The CDR3 runs to 13 residues. The CDR3 coding sequence is TGTGCCAGCAGCTTAGGGGGGGTCGGTGAAGCTTTCTTT. It encodes CASSLGGVGEAFF. Together with reference TRBV7-6 and TRBJ1-1, the CDR3 gives the full variable domain: GAGVSQSPRYKVTKRGQDVALRCDPISGHVSLYWYRQALGQGPEFLTYFNYEAQQDKSGLPNDRFSAERPEGSISTLTIQRTEQRDSAMYRCASSLGGVGEAFFGQGTRLTVV.

The chain joins TRBV12-3 or TRBV12-4 to TRBJ2-7; no clear D. Deletions cut 6 bases from V and 0 bases from J, with 9 bases between. The CDR3 is 13 amino acids. CDR3 sequence: CASRLTSSYEQYF. The CDR3 region has the DNA TGTGCCAGCAGACTCACAAGCTCCTACGAGCAGTACTTC.

The gene calls are TRBV20-1 and TRBJ2-1; 7 bases line up with TRBD2. The J segment lost 12 bases and the V segment lost 3 bases, leaving 8 bases of the junction unmatched. CDR3 length: 12 amino acids. CDR1 and CDR2 (germline): DFQATT, SNEGSKA (reference sequence). The chain's CDR3 is CSASPTSASQFF. The CDR3 DNA reads as TGCAGTGCTAGTCCAACTAGCGCTTCGCAGTTCTTC.

The chain joins TRBV7-2 to TRBJ2-6, with 11 bases matching TRBD2. The CDR3 is made up of 18 amino acids. The ends lost 2 bases at V and 2 bases at J; junction bases unmatched: 5. The V gene's germline CDR1 is SGHTA and CDR2 FQGNSA. The CDR3: CASSLRISGGAGANVLTF. The CDR3 bases are TGTGCCAGCAGCTTACGAATTAGCGGGGGGGCTGGGGCCAACGTCCTGACTTTC.

CDR3: CASSQDRSSGGATSGELFF. The DNA for the CDR3 is TGCGCCAGCAGCCAAGATCGGAGTAGCGGGGGGGCAACGTCTGGGGAGCTGTTTTTT. The rearrangement joins TRBV4-3 to TRBJ2-2, with 11 bases matching TRBD2. Germline CDR1 is LGHNA and CDR2 is YSLEER. CDR3 size: 19 residues. V was clipped by 0 bases and J by 8 bases; unmatched bases: 14.

The chain uses TRBV7-7 and TRBJ2-5; TRBD2 agrees at 7 bases. The length of the CDR3 is 14 residues. Germline V gives CDR1 SSHAT, CDR2 FNYEAQ (reference sequence). With V trimmed by 1 base and J by 4 bases, 3 bases remained unmatched. The CDR3 region is CASSLGSGAETQYF. The CDR3 bases are TGTGCCAGCAGCTTAGGCAGCGGGGCAGAGACCCAGTACTTC.

The V gene is TRBV6-5, the J gene TRBJ2-1, with D possibly matching TRBD1 (5 bases). Per the germline V gene, CDR1 is MNHEY and CDR2 is SVGAGI. The CDR3 runs to 13 residues. Trimming took 10 bases from V and 2 from J, leaving 12 bases between them. Here the CDR3 DNA reads TGTGCCATCCGGAAGGACACCTACAATGAGCAGTTCTTC. It translates to CAIRKDTYNEQFF.

This clone was seen just once. This chain joins TRBV3-1 (or the pseudogene TRBV3-2) and TRBJ1-2, with unresolved D. The CDR3 length is 12 residues. The germline V and J ends were trimmed by 4 bases and 5 bases, with 8 bases remaining between them. Germline V CDR1 and CDR2: LGHDT, YNNKEL (reference sequence). The DNA for the CDR3 is TGTGCCAGCAGCCCAGCAGATTATGGCTACACCTTC. This translates into CASSPADYGYTF.

In its sample, this clone was seen once. The J gene is TRBJ2-2, the V gene TRBV4-2; the match to TRBD1 covers 8 bases. In germline, CDR1 is LGHNA, CDR2 YNFKEQ. With V trimmed by 1 base and J by 7 bases, 5 bases remained unmatched. The CDR3 runs to 15 residues. The CDR3 here is CASSQGQGASGELFF. CDR3 nucleotide sequence: TGTGCCAGCAGCCAAGGGCAGGGGGCCAGCGGGGAGCTGTTTTTT.

The CDR3 reads CASSEFQGPSNGYTF. The CDR3 bases are TGTGCCAGCAGTGAGTTCCAGGGCCCTAGCAATGGCTACACCTTC. The chain employs TRBV6-1 and TRBJ1-2, with a possible D match to TRBD1 (5 bases). Germline CDR1 reads MNHNS; CDR2 reads SASEGT. The CDR3 is 15 amino acids. Trimming cost V 3 bases and J 6 bases, with 17 bases left between them.

The V and J genes are TRBV29-1 and TRBJ2-1, with D unresolved. In germline, CDR1 is SQVTM, CDR2 ANQGSEA. This CDR3 is 12 amino acids long. Trimming stripped 2 bases from V and 4 bases from J, with 6 bases between. The CDR3 sequence: CSVEWQYNEQFF. CDR3 sequence (DNA): TGCAGCGTTGAATGGCAATACAATGAGCAGTTCTTC.

The genes are TRBV2 and TRBJ2-5; D perhaps matches TRBD2 (6 bases). Germline V gene data show CDR1 as SNHLY and CDR2 as FYNNEI. The CDR3 sequence is 16 residues long. The germline V and J ends were trimmed by 3 bases and 4 bases, with 18 bases remaining between them. The CDR3 loop reads CASSDGGLPRPETQYF. Written as DNA, the CDR3 is TGTGCCAGCAGTGACGGGGGACTCCCAAGGCCAGAGACCCAGTACTTC.

The V and J genes are TRBV18 and TRBJ2-7; possible D gene TRBD1, 6 bases. This CDR3 spans 14 amino acids. Germline V gene lookup returns CDR1 KGHSH and CDR2 LQKENI. V lost 3 bases to trimming and J lost 5 bases, with 14 bases between them. CDR3 sequence: CASSPFRGDHEQYF. The CDR3 region has the DNA TGTGCCAGCTCACCTTTCAGGGGAGACCACGAGCAGTACTTC.

The chain links TRBV12-3 or TRBV12-4 to TRBJ1-5; D is possibly TRBD1 (6 bases). This CDR3 has 13 amino acids. V was clipped by 10 bases and J by 7 bases, with 17 bases between them. The CDR3 loop reads CATQRGALQPQHF. Written as DNA, the CDR3 is TGTGCCACCCAGCGGGGGGCCCTACAGCCCCAGCATTTT.

This clone was seen once. This chain's CDR3 is CATLSLRGEQFF. CDR3 bases: TGTGCCACCTTGTCCCTTCGGGGTGAGCAGTTCTTC. The chain couples TRBV24-1 to TRBJ2-1; D possibly corresponds to TRBD2 (5 bases). The V end lost 9 bases, the J end lost 9 bases, and 14 bases lay between the germline ends. The CDR3 is 12 residues long. From germline, CDR1 is KGHDR and CDR2 SFDVKD.

The sample holds a few counts of this clone. The V call is TRBV6-6, the J call TRBJ1-1, with 10 bases aligning to TRBD1. V trimming: 5 bases; J trimming: 3 bases; junction bases outside the gene matches: 12. The CDR3 totals 17 residues. Germline values: CDR1 MNHNY, CDR2 SVGAGI (reference sequence). The CDR3 sequence: CASSPIRTGGSYTEAFF. CDR3 DNA sequence: TGTGCCAGCAGTCCGATCAGGACAGGGGGTAGTTACACTGAAGCTTTCTTT.

This chain uses TRBV19 with TRBJ2-5; D is perhaps TRBD1 (5 bases). Germline loops: CDR1 LNHDA, CDR2 SQIVND (reference sequence). The CDR3 covers 14 residues. The V end was cut by 4 bases, the J end by 4 bases, with 13 bases between. CDR3 protein: CASSTTASAETQYF. CDR3 DNA sequence: TGTGCCAGTAGTACGACAGCATCCGCAGAGACCCAGTACTTC.